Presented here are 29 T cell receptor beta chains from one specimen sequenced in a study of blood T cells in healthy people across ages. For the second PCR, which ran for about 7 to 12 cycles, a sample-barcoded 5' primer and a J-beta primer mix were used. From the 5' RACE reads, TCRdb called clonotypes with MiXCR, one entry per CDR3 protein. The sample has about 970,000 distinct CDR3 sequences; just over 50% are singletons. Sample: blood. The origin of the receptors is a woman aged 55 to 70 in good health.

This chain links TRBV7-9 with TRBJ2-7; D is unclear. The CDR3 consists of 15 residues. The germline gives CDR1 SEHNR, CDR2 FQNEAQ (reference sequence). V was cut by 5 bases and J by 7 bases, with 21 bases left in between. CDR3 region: CASSQPGSGVAEQYF. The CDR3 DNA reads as TGTGCCAGCAGCCAACCCGGGTCAGGAGTGGCTGAGCAGTACTTC.

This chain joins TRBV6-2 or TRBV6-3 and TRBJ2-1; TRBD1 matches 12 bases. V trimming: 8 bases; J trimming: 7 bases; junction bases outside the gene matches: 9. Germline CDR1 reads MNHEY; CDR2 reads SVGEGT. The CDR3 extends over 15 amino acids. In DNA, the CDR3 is TGTGCCAGCGCCAGGGGACAGGGGGCGGGGAATGAGCAGTTCTTC. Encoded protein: CASARGQGAGNEQFF.

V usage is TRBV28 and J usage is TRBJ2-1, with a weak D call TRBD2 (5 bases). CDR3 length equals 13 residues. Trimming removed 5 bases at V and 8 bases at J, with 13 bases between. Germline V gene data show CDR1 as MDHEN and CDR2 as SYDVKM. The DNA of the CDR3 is TGTGCCAGCAGTCGGGCCGGGATGTATGAGCAGTTCTTC. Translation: CASSRAGMYEQFF.

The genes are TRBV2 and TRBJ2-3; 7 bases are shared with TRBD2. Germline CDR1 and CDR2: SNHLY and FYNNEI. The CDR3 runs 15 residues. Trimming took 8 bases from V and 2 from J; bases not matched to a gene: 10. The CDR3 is CASAGVALSTDTQYF. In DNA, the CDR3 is TGTGCCAGCGCGGGGGTGGCCCTTTCCACAGATACGCAGTATTTT.

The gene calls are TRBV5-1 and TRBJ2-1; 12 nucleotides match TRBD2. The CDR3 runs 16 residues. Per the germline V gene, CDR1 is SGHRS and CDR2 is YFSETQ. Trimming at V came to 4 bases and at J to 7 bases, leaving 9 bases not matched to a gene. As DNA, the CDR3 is TGCGCCAGCAGCCCTATACTAGCGGGAGGAGAAAATGAGCAGTTCTTC. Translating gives CASSPILAGGENEQFF.

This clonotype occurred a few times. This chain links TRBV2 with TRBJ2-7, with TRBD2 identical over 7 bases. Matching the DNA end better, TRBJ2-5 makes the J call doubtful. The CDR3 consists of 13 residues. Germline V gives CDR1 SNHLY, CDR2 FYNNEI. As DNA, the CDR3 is TGTGCCATCTCAAGAGCAGCGGGGGAGACCCAGTACTTC. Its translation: CAISRAAGETQYF.

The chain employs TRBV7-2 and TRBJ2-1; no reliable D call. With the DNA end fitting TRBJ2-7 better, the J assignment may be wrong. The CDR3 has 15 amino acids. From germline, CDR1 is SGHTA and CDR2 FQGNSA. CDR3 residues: CATQPTLSSYNEQYF. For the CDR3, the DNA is TGTGCCACCCAGCCAACACTGAGCTCCTACAATGAGCAGTACTTC.

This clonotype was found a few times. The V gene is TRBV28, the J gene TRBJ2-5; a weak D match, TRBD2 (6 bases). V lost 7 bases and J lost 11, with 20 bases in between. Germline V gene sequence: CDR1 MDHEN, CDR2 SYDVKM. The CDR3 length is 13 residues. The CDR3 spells CASTYAGLYEQYF. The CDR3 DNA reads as TGTGCCAGCACGTACGCGGGACTTTATGAGCAGTACTTC.

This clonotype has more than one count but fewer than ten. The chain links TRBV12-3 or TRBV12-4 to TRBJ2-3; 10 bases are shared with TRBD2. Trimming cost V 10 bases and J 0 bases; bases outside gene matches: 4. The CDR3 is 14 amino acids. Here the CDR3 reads CAKGSGRSTDTQYF. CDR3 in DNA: TGTGCCAAGGGTAGCGGGAGGAGCACAGATACGCAGTATTTT.

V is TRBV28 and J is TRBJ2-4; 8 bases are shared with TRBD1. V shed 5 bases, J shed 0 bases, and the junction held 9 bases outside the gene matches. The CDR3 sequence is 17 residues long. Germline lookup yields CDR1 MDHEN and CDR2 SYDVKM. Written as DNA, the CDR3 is TGTGCCAGCAGTCCCCAGACAGGGGCCCTAGCCAAAAACATTCAGTACTTC. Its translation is CASSPQTGALAKNIQYF.

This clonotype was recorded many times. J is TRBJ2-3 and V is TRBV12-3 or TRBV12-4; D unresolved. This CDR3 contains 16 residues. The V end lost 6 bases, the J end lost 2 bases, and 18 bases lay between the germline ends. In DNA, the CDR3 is TGTGCCAGCAGCGCCGGTGGCAGCGATGACACAGATACGCAGTATTTT. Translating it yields CASSAGGSDDTDTQYF.

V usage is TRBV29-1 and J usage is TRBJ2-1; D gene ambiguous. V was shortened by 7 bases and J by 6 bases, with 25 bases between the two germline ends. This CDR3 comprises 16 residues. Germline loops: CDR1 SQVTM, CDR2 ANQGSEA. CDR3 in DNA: TGCAGCGCCCTGCCCCCGGGTCGTGCCCCTGTCAATGAGCAGTTCTTC. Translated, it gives CSALPPGRAPVNEQFF.

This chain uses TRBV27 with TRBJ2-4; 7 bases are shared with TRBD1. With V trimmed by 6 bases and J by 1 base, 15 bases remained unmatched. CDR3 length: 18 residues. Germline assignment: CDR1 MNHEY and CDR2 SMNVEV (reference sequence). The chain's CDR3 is CASSPSDRIGLAKNIQYF. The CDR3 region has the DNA TGTGCCAGCAGCCCCTCGGACAGGATCGGGCTGGCCAAAAACATTCAGTACTTC.

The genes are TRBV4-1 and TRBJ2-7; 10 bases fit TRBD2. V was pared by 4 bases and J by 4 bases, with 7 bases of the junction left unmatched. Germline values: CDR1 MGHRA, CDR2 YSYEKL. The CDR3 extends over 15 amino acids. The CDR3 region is CASSPSGRAEYEQYF. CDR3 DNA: TGCGCCAGCAGCCCCAGCGGGAGGGCCGAGTACGAGCAGTACTTC.

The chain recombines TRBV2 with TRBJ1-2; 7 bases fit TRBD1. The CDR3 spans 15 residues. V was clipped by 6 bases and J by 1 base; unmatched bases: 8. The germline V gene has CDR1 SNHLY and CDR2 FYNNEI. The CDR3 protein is CASSLYGTVNYGYTF. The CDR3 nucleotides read TGTGCCAGCAGCTTATACGGGACAGTTAACTATGGCTACACCTTC.

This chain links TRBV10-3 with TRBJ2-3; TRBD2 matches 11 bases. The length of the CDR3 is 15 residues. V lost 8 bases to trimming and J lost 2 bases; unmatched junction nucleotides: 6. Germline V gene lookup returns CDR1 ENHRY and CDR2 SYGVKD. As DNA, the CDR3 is TGTGCCATCGGAAGACTAGCGGGATACACAGATACGCAGTATTTT. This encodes CAIGRLAGYTDTQYF.

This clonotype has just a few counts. In nucleotides, the CDR3 is TGCGCCAGCAGCCAAGATGTTGGGGTACCAAACTTTTACGAGCAGTACTTC. Translated, it gives CASSQDVGVPNFYEQYF. The gene calls are TRBV4-3 and TRBJ2-7; no clear D gene. The V gene lost 0 bases and the J gene lost 4 bases, with 19 bases spanning the gap. Germline CDR1 reads LGHNA; CDR2 reads YSLEER. The CDR3 length is 17 residues.

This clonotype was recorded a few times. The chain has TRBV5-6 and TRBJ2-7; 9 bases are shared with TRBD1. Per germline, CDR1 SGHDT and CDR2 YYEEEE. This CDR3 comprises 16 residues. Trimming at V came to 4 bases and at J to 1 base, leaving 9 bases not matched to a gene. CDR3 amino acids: CASSGRRTGVSYEQYF. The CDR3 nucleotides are TGTGCCAGCAGCGGGCGCCGGACAGGGGTGTCCTACGAGCAGTACTTC.

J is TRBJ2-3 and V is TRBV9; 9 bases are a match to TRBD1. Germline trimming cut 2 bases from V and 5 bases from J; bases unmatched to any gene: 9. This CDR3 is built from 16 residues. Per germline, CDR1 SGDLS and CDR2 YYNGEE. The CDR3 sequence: CASSVGDRATEDTQYF. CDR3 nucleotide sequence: TGTGCCAGCAGCGTTGGGGACAGGGCTACCGAAGATACGCAGTATTTT.

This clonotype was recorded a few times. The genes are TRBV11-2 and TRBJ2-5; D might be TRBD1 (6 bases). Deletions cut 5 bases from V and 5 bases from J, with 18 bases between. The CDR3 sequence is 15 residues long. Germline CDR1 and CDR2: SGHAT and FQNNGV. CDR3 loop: CASSGGGLHGETQYF. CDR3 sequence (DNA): TGTGCCAGCAGCGGGGGCGGACTCCACGGGGAGACCCAGTACTTC.

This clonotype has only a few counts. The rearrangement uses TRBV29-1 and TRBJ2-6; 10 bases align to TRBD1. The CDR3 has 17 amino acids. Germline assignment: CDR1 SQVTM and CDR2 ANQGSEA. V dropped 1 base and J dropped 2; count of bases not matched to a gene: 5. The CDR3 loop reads CSVEVDRGRAGANVLTF. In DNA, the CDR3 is TGCAGCGTTGAAGTAGACAGGGGGCGAGCTGGGGCCAACGTCCTGACTTTC.

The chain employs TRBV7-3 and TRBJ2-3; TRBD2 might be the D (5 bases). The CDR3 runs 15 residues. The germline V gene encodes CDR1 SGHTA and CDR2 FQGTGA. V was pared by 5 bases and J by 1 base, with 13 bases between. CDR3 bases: TGTGCCAGCAGCCGAGTGGGAGCACGCACAGATACGCAGTATTTT. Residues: CASSRVGARTDTQYF.

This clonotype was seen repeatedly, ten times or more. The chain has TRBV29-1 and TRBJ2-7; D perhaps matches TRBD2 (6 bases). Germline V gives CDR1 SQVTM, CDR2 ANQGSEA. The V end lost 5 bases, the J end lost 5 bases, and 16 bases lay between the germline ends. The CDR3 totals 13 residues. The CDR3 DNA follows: TGCAGCGTTCCCGGGACTTTTAGGGACGAGCAGTACTTC. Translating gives CSVPGTFRDEQYF.

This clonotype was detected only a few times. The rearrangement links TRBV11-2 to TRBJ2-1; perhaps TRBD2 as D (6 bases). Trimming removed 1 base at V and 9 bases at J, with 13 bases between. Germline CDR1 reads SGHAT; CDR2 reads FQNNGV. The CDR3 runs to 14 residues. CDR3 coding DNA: TGTGCCAGCAGCTTAGTTCGGGGGACCCCTGAGCAGTTCTTC. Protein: CASSLVRGTPEQFF.

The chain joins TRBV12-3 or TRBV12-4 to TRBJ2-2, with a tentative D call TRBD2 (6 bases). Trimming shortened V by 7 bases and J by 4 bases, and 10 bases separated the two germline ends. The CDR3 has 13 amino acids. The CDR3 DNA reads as TGTGCCAGCACTCCGACTAGCACCGGGGAGCTGTTTTTT. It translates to CASTPTSTGELFF.

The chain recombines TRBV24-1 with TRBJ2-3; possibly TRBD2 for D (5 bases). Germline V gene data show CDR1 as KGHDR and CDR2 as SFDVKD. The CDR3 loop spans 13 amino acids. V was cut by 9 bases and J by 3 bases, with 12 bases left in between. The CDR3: CATYEGATDTQYF. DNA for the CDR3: TGTGCCACCTACGAGGGAGCGACAGATACGCAGTATTTT.

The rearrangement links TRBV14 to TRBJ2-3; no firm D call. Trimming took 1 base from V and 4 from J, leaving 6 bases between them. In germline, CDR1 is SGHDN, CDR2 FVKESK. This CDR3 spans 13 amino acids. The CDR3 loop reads CASSQVPPDTQYF. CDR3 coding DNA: TGTGCCAGCAGCCAAGTACCACCAGATACGCAGTATTTT.

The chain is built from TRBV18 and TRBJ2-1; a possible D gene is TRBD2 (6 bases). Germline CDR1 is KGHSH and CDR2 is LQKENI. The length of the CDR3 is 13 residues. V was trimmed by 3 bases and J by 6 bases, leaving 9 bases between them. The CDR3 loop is CASSPVSGNEQFF. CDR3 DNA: TGTGCCAGCTCACCGGTTAGCGGCAATGAGCAGTTCTTC.

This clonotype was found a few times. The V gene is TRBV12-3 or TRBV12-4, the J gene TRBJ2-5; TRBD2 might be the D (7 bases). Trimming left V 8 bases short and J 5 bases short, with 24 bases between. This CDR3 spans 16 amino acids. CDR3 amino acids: CASYFVGGGSLETQYF. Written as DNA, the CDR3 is TGTGCCAGCTATTTTGTTGGGGGCGGGAGTTTGGAGACCCAGTACTTC.